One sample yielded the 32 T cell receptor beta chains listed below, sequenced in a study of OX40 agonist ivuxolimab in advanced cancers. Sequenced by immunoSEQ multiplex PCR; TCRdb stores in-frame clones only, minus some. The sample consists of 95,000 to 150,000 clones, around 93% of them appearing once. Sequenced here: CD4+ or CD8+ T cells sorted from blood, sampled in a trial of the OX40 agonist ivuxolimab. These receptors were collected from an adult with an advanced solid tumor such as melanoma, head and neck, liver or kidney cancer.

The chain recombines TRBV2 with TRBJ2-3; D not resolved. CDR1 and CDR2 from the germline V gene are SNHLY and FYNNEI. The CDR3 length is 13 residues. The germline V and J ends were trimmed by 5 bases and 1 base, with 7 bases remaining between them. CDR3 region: CASSPPGTDTQYF. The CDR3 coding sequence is TGTGCCAGCAGTCCCCCGGGCACAGATACGCAGTATTTT.

The CDR3 protein is CASSPLTSGNYNEQFF. The CDR3 DNA sequence: TGTGCCAGCTCACCACTTACTAGCGGGAATTACAATGAGCAGTTCTTC. This chain connects TRBV18 to TRBJ2-1, with 10 bases fitting TRBD2. Germline CDR1 is KGHSH and CDR2 is LQKENI. The junction had 4 bases not matched to a gene; V was cut back by 1 base and J by 4 bases. The CDR3 spans 16 residues.

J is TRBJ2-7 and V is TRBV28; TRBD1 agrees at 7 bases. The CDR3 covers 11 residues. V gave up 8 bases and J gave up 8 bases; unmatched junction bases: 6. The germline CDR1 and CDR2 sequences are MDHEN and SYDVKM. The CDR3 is CASGQAEQQYF. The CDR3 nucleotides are TGTGCCAGCGGACAGGCCGAACAGCAGTACTTC.

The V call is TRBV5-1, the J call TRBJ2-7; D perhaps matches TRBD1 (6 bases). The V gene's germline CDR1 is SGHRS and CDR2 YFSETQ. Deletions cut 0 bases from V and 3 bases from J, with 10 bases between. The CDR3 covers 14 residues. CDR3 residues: CASSLAVRGYEQYF. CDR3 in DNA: TGCGCCAGCAGCTTGGCGGTCAGGGGCTACGAGCAGTACTTC.

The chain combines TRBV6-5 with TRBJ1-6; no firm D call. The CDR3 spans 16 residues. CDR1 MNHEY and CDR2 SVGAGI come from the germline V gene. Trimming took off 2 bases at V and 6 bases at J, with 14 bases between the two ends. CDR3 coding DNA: TGTGCCAGCAGTTACAGAGGTTACTCATCTAATTCACCCCTCCACTTT. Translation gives CASSYRGYSSNSPLHF.

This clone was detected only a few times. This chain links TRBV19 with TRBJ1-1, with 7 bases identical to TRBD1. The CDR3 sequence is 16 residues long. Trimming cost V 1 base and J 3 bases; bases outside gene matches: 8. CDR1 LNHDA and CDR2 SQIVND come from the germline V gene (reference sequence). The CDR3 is CASSIGRDRAYTEAFF. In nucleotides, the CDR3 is TGTGCCAGTAGTATAGGGAGGGACAGAGCCTACACTGAAGCTTTCTTT.

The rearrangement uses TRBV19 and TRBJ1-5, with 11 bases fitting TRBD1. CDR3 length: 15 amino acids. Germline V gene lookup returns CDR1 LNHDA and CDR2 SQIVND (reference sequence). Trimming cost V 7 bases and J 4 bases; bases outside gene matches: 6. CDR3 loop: CASNFRDRGNQPQHF. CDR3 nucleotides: TGTGCCAGTAACTTTCGGGACAGGGGGAATCAGCCCCAGCATTTT.

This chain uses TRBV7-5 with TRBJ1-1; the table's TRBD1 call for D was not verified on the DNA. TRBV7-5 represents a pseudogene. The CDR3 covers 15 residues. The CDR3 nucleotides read TGTGCCAGAAGCCCGCGGGACAGAATTCTTACAACGGCTTTCTTT. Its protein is CARSPRDRILTTAFF.

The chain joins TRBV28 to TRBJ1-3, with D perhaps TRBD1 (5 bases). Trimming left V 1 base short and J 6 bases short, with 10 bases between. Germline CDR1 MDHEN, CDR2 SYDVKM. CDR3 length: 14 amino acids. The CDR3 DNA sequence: TGTGCCAGCAGTTTATTTACAGGATCAAACACCATATATTTT. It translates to CASSLFTGSNTIYF.

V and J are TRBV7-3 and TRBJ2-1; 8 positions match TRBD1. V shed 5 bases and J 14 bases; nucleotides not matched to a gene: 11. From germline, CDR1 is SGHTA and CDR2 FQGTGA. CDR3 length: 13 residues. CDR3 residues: CASSQTGQGRKFF. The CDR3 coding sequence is TGTGCCAGCAGCCAAACTGGACAGGGTAGAAAGTTCTTC.

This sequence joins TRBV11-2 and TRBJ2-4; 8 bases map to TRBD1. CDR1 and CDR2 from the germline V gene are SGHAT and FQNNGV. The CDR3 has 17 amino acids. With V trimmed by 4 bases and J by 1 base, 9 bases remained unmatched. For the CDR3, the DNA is TGTGCCAGCAGCTCCTACAGGGGGGCGACCGCCAAAAACATTCAGTACTTC. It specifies CASSSYRGATAKNIQYF.

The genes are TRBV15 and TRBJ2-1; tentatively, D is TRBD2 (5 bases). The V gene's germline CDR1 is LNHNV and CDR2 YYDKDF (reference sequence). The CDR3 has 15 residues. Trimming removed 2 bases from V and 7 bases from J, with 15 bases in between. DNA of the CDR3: TGTGCCACCAGCAGATCGGGGAATAGCATGAATGAGCAGTTCTTC. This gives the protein CATSRSGNSMNEQFF.

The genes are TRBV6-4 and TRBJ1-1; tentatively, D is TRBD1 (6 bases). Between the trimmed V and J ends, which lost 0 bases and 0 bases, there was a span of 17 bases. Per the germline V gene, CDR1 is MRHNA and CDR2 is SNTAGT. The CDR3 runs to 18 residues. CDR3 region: CASSDSKGYRAMNTEAFF. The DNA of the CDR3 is TGTGCCAGCAGTGACTCGAAAGGATACAGGGCTATGAACACTGAAGCTTTCTTT.

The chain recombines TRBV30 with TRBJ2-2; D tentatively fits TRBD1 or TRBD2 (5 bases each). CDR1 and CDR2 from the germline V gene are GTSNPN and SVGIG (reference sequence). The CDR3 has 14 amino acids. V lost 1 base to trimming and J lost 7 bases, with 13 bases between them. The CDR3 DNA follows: TGTGCCTGGAGTGCGAGGGGCAATGGCGGGGAGCTGTTTTTT. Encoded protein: CAWSARGNGGELFF.

The CDR3 protein is CASRGQGRSLHF. The CDR3 DNA is TGTGCCAGCAGAGGACAGGGACGGTCCCTCCACTTT. V and J are TRBV6-1 and TRBJ1-6, with 8 bases that match TRBD1. V lost 6 bases and J lost 14; bases outside the gene matches: 6. This CDR3 region has 12 residues. Germline CDR1 and CDR2: MNHNS and SASEGT.

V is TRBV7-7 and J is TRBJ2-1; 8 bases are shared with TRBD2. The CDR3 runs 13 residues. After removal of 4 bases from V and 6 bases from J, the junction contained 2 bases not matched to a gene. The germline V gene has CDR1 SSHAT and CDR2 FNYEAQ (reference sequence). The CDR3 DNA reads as TGTGCCAGCAGCTCGGGAGGGTCCAATGAGCAGTTCTTC. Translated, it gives CASSSGGSNEQFF.

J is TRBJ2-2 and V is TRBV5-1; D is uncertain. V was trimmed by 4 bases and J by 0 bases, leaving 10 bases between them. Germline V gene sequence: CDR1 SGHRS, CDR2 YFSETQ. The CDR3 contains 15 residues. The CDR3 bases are TGCGCCAGCAGCCTGAAGGACCCGAACACCGGGGAGCTGTTTTTT. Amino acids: CASSLKDPNTGELFF.

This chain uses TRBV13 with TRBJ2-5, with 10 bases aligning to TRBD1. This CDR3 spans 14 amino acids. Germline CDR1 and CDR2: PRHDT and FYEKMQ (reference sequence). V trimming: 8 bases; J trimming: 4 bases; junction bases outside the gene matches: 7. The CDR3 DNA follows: TGTGCCAGCCACGACAGGGGGCACGGAGAGACCCAGTACTTC. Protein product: CASHDRGHGETQYF.

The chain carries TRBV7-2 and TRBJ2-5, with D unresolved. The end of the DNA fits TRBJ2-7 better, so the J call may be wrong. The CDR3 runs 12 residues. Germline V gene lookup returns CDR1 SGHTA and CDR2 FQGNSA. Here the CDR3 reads CASSQDHYEQYF. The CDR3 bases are TGTGCCAGCAGCCAGGACCACTACGAGCAGTACTTC.

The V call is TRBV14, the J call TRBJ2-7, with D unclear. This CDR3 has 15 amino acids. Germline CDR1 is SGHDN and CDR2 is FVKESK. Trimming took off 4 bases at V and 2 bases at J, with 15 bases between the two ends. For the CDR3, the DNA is TGTGCCAGCAGCCCGCCAGCTACCCCCCCCTACGAGCAGTACTTC. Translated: CASSPPATPPYEQYF.

In DNA form, the CDR3 reads TGTGCCAGCAGTTCGTATGGCCATACAGGGTCAGGCTACACCTTC. Its protein is CASSSYGHTGSGYTF. This chain joins TRBV28 and TRBJ1-2, with D possibly being TRBD1 (6 bases). V shed 4 bases and J shed 8 bases, with 20 bases lying between them. This CDR3 has 15 amino acids. Germline V gene data show CDR1 as MDHEN and CDR2 as SYDVKM.

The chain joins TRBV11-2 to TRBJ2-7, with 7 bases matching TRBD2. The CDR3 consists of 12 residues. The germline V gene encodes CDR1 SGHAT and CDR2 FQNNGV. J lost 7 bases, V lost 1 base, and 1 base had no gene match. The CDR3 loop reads CASSLGRGEQYF. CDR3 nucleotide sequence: TGTGCCAGCAGCTTAGGGCGGGGGGAGCAGTACTTC.

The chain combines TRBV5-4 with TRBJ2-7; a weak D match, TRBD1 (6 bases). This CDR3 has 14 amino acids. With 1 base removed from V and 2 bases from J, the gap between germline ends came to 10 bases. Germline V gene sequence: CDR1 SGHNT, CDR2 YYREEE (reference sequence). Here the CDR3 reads CASSLNREAYEQYF. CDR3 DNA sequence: TGTGCCAGCAGCTTGAACAGGGAAGCCTACGAGCAGTACTTC.

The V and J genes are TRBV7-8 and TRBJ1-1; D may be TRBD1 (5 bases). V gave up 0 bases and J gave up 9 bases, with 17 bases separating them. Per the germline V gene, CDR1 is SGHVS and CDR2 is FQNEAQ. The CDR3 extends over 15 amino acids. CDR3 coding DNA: TGTGCCAGCAGCTTAGCGATGGGACCGAGGATCCAAGCTTTCTTT. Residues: CASSLAMGPRIQAFF.

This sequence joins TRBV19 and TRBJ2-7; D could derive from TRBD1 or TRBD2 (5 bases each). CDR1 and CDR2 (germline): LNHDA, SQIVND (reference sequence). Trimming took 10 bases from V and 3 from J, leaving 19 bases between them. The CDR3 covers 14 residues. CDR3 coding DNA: TGTGCCACCCGCCCGGGGCCCCTCCTCTACGAGCAGTACTTC. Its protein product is CATRPGPLLYEQYF.

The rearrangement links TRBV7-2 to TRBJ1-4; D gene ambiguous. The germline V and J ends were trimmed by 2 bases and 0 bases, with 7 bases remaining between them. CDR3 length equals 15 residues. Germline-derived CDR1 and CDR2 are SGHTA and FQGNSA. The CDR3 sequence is CASSLSPATNEKLFF. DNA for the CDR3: TGTGCCAGCAGCTTATCCCCCGCAACTAATGAAAAACTGTTTTTT.

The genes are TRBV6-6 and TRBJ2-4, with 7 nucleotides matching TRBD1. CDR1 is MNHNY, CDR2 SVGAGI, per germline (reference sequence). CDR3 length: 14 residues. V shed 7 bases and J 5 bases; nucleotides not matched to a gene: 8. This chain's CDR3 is CASINDRAENIQYF. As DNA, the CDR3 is TGTGCCAGCATAAATGACAGGGCAGAAAACATTCAGTACTTC.

This chain's CDR3 is CASGAPNEQFF. The CDR3 DNA reads as TGTGCCAGCGGGGCCCCCAATGAGCAGTTCTTC. This sequence joins TRBV28 and TRBJ2-1; the D gene is possibly TRBD1 (5 bases). This CDR3 comprises 11 residues. CDR1 MDHEN and CDR2 SYDVKM come from the germline V gene. V dropped 8 bases and J dropped 6 bases, with 8 bases sitting between them.

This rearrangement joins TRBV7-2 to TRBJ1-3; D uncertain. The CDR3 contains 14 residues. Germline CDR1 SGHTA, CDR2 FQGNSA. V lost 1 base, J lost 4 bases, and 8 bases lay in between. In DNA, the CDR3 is TGTGCCAGCAGCTTAGAGCCCCGGGGAAACACCATATATTTT. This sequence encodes CASSLEPRGNTIYF.

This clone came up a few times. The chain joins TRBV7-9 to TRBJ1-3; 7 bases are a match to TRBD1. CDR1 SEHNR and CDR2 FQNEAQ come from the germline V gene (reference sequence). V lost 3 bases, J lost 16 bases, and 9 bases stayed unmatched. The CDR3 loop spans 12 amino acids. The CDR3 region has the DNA TGTGCCAGCAGCTTTAGCGGGACAGAGGCCTATTTT. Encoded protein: CASSFSGTEAYF.

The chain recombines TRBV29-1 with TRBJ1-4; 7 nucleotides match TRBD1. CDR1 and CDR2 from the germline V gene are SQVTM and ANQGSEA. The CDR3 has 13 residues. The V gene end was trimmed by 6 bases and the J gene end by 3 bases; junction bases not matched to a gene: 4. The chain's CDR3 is CSVKTGPNEKLFF. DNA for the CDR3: TGCAGCGTGAAGACAGGGCCTAATGAAAAACTGTTTTTT.

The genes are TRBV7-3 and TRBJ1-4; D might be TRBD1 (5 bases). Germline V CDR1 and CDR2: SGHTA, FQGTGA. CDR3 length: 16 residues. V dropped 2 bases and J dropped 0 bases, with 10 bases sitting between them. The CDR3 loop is CASSLGTVSTNEKLFF. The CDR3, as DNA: TGTGCCAGCAGCTTAGGGACGGTATCAACTAATGAAAAACTGTTTTTT.